A selection of T cell receptor beta chains follows, all from one sample in a study of shared clonotypes between healthy human individuals. Clones were read by immunoSEQ multiplex PCR, and TCRdb kept only the in-frame ones, dropping some. Of over 2 million clones in the sample, about 95% were seen once. The sample consisted of naive CD4+ T cells sorted from blood. These receptors were taken from a young man in good health. The conserved cysteine and the conserved F or W are not part of the CDR3 here. Part of the rows lack a size; the others show once, few, many or a class for expanded clones.

TRBV12-1	.	TRBJ1-6	ASSFGDLRPPPSYNSPLH
TRBV5-1	.	TRBJ2-7	ASSLGRTSGSYEQY
TRBV18	.	TRBJ1-6	ASSPFGGPDSPLH
TRBV5-1	.	TRBJ1-4	ASSLEAGINEKLF
TRBV6-6	.	TRBJ2-7	ASSYSKVYEQY
TRBV6-1	once	TRBJ1-6	ASSETRQGNSPLH
TRBV10-3	.	TRBJ1-5	AISESGTSNQPQH
TRBV18	.	TRBJ1-5	ASSEGGYNQPQH
TRBV7-9	.	TRBJ2-3	ASSLNGQGSRTDTQY
TRBV6-6	.	TRBJ2-7	ASSYNEWGYEQY
TRBV7-9	.	TRBJ2-6	ASRRGITVLPGANVLT
TRBV5-1	.	TRBJ1-2	ASSLAAGSDYGYT
TRBV7-9	.	TRBJ2-4	ASSPDRNKNIQY
TRBV19	once	TRBJ1-6	ASSTNRNSPLH
TRBV29-1	.	TRBJ1-1	SVSKPGANTEAF
TRBV19	once	TRBJ2-7	ASSTTSGASYEQY
TRBV4-1	few	TRBJ1-2	ASSQETGSNYGYT
TRBV5-1	.	TRBJ2-1	ASSLGTASYNEQF
TRBV30	.	TRBJ1-5	AWSVRRRDQPQH
TRBV28	once	TRBJ2-4	ASSKPGLLAKNIQY
TRBV11-2	once	TRBJ1-1	ASSPPVWAAGNTEAF
TRBV5-1	.	TRBJ2-7	ASSLASAGTNYEQY
TRBV11-2	.	TRBJ1-4	ASSLDRGRVNEKLF
TRBV7-2	.	TRBJ2-7	ASGSETGGSSEQY
TRBV30	once	TRBJ1-4	ACRMAGNNEKLF
TRBV2	.	TRBJ2-7	ASSYGAGGDYEQY
TRBV14	.	TRBJ2-7	ASRRDIWSYEQY
TRBV29-1	.	TRBJ1-1	SVEGESTEAF
TRBV4-1	.	TRBJ2-5	ASSQELAAGETQY
TRBV30	.	TRBJ1-1	AWRGTGRNTEAF
TRBV4-1	.	TRBJ1-2	ASSQDAGGGNYGYT
TRBV6-6	.	TRBJ2-7	ASSYSAGVNANEQY
TRBV27	.	TRBJ1-4	ASSLRSRTNEKLF
TRBV7-9	.	TRBJ2-5	ASSGTRDAKETQY
TRBV5-6	.	TRBJ2-2	ASSLGPFANTGELF
TRBV10-1	.	TRBJ2-7	ASSHSGTAYEQY
TRBV28	.	TRBJ1-2	ASSLVGFNYGYT
TRBV5-1	.	TRBJ2-7	ASSLDGRARNEQY
TRBV6-5	.	TRBJ1-5	ASSRKPNQPQH
TRBV10-2	.	TRBJ2-7	ASSATYEQY
TRBV7-2	.	TRBJ2-7	ASSFGRGPYEQY
TRBV30	.	TRBJ2-6	AWTLGQGSGANVLT
TRBV6-1	.	TRBJ1-5	ASNTDRGSNQPQH
TRBV28	once	TRBJ1-2	ASSLSGSLYGYT
TRBV28	.	TRBJ1-1	ACVRQGTEAF
TRBV18	.	TRBJ2-7	ASSPPGLIYEQY
TRBV9	.	TRBJ1-2	ASSSRVGWRRDGYT
TRBV6-5	.	TRBJ1-2	ASSSDSVYGYT
TRBV18	.	TRBJ2-6	ASSPRSGANVLT
TRBV28	.	TRBJ2-5	ASSSGAEETQY
TRBV5-1	once	TRBJ2-3	ASSLGTSVRTDTQY
TRBV5-5	once	TRBJ2-7	ASSLQFYEQY
TRBV30	.	TRBJ2-7	AWSLRGPNEQY
TRBV6-5	.	TRBJ2-2	ASRPVGTGELF
TRBV4-1	few	TRBJ1-6	ASRGLGTGHSPLH
TRBV5-6	.	TRBJ2-4	ASSLDSIAKNIQY
TRBV27	.	TRBJ2-2	ASRPAQHTGELF